This TCR beta chain was identified in a study of regulatory T cells in long-lasting Graves disease. Between the trimmed V and J ends, which lost 6 bases and 4 bases, there was a span of 12 bases. This CDR3 is 13 amino acids long. CDR1 is MNHEY, CDR2 SVGEGT, per germline. Time point indicated: newly diagnosed GD, antithyroid drugs for less than 3 months. PBMC RNA served as the TCR library source. Graves' disease diagnoses followed American Thyroid Association guidelines. From an endocrinology department in Xi'an, China, came the patients. CDR3-region Arm-PCR and iRepertoire HTBI primers produced the TCR beta libraries. TCRdb passed the multiplex PCR reads through MiXCR, listing each CDR3 protein once. The sample contains over 300,000 distinct CDR3 sequences, around 15% of which appear only once.

This chain joins TRBV6-2 or TRBV6-3 and TRBJ1-2; D perhaps matches TRBD1 (5 bases). The receptor was isolated from a female donor with Graves disease. The sequences come from peripheral blood mononuclear cells (PBMCs), collected at new diagnosis, from a patient treated with antithyroid drugs. The CDR3, as DNA: TGTGCCAGCAGCAAAACAGGCGTCTATGGCTACACCTTC. It codes for CASSKTGVYGYTF.